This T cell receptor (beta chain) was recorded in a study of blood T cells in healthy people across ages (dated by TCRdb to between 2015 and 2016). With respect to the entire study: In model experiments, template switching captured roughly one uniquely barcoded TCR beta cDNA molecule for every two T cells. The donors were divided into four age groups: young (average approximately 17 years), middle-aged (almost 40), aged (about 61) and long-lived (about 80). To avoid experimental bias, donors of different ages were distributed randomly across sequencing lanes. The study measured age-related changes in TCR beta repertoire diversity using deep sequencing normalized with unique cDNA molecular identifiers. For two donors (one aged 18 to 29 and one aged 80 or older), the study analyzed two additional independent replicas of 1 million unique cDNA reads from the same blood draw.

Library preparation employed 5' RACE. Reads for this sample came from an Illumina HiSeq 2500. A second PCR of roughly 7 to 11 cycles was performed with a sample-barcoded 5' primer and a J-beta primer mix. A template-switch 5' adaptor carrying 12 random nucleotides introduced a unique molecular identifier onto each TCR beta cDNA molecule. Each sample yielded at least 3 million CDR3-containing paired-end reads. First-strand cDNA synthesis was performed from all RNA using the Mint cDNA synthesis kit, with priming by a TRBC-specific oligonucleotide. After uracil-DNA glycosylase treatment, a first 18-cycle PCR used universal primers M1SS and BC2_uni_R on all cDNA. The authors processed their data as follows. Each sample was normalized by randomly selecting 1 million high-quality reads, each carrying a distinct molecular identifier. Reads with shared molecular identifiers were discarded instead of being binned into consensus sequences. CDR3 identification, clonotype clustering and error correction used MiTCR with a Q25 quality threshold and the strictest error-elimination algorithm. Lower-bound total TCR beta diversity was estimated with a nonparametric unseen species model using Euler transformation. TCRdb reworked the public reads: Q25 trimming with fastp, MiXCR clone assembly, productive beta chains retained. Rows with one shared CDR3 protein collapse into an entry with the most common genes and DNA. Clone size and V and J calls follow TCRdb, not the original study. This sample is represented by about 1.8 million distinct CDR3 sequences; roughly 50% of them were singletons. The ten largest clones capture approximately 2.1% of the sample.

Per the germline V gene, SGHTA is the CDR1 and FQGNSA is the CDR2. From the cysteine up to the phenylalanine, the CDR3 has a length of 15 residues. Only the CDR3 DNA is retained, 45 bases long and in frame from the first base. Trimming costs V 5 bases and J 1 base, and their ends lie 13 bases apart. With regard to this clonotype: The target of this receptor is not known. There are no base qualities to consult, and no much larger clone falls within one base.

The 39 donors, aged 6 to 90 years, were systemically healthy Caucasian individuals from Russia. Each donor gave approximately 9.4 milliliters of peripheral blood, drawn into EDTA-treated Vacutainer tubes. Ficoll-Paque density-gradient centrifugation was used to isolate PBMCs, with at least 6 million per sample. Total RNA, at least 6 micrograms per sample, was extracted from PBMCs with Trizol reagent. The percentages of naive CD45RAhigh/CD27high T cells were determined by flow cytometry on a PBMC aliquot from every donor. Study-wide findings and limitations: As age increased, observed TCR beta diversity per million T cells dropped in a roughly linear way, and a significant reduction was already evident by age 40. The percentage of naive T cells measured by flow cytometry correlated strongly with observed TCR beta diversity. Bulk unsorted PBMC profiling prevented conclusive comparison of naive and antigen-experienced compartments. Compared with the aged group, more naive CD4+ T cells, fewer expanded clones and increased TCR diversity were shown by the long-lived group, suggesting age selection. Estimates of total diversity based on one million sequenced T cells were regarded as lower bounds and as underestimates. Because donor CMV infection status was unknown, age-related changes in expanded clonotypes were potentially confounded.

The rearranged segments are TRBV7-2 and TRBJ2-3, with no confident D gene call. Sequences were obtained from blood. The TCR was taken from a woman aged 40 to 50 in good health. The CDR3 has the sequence CASSPPPKRTDTQYF. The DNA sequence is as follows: TGTGCCAGCAGCCCCCCCCCGAAGCGCACAGATACGCAGTATTTT.